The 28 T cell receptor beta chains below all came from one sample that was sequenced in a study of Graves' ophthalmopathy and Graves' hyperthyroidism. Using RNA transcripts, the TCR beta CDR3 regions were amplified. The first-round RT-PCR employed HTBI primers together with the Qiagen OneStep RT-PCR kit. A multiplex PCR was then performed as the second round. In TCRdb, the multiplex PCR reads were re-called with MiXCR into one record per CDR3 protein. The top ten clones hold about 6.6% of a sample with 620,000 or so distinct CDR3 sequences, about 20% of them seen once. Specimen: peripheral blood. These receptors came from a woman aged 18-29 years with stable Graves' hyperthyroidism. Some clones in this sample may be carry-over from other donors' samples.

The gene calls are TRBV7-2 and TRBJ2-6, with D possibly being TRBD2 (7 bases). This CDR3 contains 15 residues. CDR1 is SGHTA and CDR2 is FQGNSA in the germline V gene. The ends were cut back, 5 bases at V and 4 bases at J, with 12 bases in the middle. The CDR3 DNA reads TGTGCCAGCAGCGGGGGGGCTACGGGGGCCAACGTCCTGACTTTC. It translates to CASSGGATGANVLTF.

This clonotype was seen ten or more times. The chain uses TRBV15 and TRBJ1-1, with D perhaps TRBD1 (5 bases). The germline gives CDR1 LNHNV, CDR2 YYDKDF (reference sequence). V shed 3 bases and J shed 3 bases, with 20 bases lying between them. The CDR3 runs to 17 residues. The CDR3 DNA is TGTGCCACCAGCAGGGACATGGTGGGGTTGTCGGACACTGAAGCTTTCTTT. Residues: CATSRDMVGLSDTEAFF.

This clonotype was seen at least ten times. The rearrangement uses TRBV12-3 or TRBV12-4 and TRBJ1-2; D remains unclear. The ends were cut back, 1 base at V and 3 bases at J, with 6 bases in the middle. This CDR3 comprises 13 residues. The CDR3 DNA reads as TGTGCCAGCAGTTTAGACAGATACTATGGCTACACCTTC. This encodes CASSLDRYYGYTF.

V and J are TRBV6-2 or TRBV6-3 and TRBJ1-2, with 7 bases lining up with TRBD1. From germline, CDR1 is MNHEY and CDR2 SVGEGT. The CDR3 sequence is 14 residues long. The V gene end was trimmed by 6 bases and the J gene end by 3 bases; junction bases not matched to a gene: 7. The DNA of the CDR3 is TGTGCCAGCAGACGCAGACAGGGCCACTATGGCTACACCTTC. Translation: CASRRRQGHYGYTF.

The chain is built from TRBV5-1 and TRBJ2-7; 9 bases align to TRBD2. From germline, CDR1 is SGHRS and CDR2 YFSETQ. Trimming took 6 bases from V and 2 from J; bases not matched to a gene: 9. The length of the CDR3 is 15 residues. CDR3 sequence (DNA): TGCGCCAGCACCTACGACGGCGGGAGGGCCTACGAGCAGTACTTC. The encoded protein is CASTYDGGRAYEQYF.

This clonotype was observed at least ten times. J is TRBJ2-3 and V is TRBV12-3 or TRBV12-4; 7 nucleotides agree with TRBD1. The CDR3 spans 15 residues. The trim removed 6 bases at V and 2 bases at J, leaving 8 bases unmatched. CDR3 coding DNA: TGTGCCAGCAGATGGGACAGAGATTTCACAGATACGCAGTATTTT. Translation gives CASRWDRDFTDTQYF.

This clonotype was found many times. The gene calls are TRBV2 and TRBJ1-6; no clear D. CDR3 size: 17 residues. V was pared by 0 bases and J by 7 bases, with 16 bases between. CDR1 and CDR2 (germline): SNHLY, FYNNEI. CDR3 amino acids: CASSEATPVRGNSPLHF. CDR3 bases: TGTGCCAGCAGTGAAGCGACTCCTGTTCGTGGCAATTCACCCCTCCACTTT.

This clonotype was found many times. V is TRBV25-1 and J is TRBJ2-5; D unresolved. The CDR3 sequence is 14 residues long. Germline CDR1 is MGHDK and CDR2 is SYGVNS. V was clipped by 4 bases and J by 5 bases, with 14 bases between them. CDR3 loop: CASSARLDGETQYF. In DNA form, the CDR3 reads TGTGCCAGCAGTGCCAGACTCGACGGGGAGACCCAGTACTTC. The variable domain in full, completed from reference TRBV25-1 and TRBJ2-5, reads EADIYQTPRYLVIGTGKKITLECSQTMGHDKMYWYQQDPGMELHLIHYSYGVNSTEKGDLSSESTVSRIRTEHFPLTLESARPSHTSQYLCASSARLDGETQYFGPGTRLLVL.

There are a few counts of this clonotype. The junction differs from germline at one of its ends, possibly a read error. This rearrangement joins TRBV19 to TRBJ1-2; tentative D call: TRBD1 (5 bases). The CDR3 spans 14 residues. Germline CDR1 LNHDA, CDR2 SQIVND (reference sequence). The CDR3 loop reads CASSVGQGVYGHTF. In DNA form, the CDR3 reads TGTGCCAGTAGTGTCGGTCAGGGTGTCTATGGCCACACCTTC.

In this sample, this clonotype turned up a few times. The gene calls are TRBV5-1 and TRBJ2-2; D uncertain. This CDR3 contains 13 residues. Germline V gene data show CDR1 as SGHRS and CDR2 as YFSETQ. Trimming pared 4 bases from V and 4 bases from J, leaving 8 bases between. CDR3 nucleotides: TGCGCCAGCAGCAACCCGACCACCGGGGAGCTGTTTTTT. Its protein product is CASSNPTTGELFF.

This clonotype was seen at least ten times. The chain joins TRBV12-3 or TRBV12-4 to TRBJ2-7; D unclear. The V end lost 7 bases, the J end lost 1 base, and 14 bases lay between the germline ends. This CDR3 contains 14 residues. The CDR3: CASTTSTQSYEQYF. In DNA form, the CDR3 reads TGTGCCAGCACTACCTCGACACAATCCTACGAGCAGTACTTC.

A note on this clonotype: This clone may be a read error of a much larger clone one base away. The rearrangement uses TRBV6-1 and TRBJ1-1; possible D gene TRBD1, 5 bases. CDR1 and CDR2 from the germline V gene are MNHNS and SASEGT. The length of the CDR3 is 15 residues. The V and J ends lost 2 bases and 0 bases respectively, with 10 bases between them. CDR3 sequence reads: CASSERGRMNTEAFF. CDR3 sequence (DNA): TGTGCCAGCAGTGAACGGGGCAGGATGAACACTGAAGCTTTCTTT.

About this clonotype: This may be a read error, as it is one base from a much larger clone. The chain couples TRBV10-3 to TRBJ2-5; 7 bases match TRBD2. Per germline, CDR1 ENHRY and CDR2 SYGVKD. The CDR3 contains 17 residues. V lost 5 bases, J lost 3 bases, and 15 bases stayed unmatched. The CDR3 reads CAISLRERSGDEETQYF. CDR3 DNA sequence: TGTGCCATCAGTTTACGGGAGAGGAGCGGGGATGAAGAGACCCAGTACTTC.

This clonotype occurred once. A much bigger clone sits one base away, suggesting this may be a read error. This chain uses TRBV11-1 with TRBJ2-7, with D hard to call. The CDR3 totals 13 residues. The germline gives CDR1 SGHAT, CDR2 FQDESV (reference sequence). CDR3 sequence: CASSLAGFYGQYF. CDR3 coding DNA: TGTGCCAGCAGCTTAGCCGGATTTTACGGGCAGTACTTC.

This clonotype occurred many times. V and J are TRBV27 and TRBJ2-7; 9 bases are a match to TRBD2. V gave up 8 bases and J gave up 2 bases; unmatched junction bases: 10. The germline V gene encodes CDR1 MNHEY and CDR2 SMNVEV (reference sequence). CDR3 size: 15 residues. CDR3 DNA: TGTGCCAGCGGGGTGGGGGCGGGAGGGCCCTACGAGCAGTACTTC. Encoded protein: CASGVGAGGPYEQYF.

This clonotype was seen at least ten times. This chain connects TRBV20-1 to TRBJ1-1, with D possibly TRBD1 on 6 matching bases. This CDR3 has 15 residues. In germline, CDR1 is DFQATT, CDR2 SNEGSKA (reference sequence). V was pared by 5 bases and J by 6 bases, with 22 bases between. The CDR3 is CSADQPTGWRSEAFF. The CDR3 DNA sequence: TGCAGTGCTGACCAGCCAACAGGGTGGAGGTCTGAAGCTTTCTTT.

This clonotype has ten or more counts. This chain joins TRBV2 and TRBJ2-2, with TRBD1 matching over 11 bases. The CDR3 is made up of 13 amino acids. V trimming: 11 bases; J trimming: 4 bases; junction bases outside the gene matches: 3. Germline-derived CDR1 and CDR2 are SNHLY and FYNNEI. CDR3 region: CASGTGGTGELFF. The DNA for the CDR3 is TGTGCCTCCGGGACAGGGGGCACCGGGGAGCTGTTTTTT.

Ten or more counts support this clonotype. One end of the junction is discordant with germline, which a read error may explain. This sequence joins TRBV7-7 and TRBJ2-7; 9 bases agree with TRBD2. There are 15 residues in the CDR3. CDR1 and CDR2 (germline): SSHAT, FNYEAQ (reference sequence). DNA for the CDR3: TGTGCTAGCAGCTTACGACTAGCGGAGCTATACGAGCAGTACTTC. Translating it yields CASSLRLAELYEQYF.

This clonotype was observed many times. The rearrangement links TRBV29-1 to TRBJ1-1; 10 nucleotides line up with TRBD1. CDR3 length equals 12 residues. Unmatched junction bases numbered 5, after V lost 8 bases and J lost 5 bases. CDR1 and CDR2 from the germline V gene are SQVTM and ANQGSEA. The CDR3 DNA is TGCAGCTCGAAGGACAGGGGGACTGAAGCTTTCTTT. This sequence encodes CSSKDRGTEAFF. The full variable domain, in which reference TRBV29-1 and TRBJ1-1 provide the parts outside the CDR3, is SAVISQKPSRDICQRGTSLTIQCQVDSQVTMMFWYRQQPGQSLTLIATANQGSEATYESGFVIDKFPISRPNLTFSTLTVSNMSPEDSSIYLCSSKDRGTEAFFGQGTRLTVV.

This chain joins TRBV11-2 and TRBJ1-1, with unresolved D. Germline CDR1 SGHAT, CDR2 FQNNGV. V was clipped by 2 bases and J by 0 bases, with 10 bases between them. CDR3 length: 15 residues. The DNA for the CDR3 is TGTGCCAGCAGCTTATACCCGGAGATGAACACTGAAGCTTTCTTT. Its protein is CASSLYPEMNTEAFF.

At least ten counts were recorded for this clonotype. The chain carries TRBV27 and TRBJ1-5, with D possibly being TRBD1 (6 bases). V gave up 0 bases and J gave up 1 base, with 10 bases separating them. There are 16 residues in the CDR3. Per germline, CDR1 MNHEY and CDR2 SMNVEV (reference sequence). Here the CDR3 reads CASSLSGQGSNQPQHF. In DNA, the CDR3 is TGTGCCAGCAGTTTATCAGGCCAGGGGAGCAATCAGCCCCAGCATTTT.

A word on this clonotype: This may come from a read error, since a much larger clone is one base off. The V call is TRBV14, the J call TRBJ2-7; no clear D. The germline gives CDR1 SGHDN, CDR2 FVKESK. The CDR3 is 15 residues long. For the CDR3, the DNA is TGTGCCAGCAGCCAAGATTACTGGGGTAGCTACGAGCTGTACTTC. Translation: CASSQDYWGSYELYF. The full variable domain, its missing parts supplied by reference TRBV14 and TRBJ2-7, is EAGVTQFPSHSVIEKGQTVTLRCDPISGHDNLYWYRRVMGKEIKFLLHFVKESKQDESGMPNNRFLAERTGGTYSTLKVQPAELEDSGVYFCASSQDYWGSYELYFGPGTRLTVT.

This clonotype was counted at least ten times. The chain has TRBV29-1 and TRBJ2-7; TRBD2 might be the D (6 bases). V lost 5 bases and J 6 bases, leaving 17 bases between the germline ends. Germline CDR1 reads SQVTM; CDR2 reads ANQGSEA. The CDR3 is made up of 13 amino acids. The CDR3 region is CSVQRGTLGEQYF. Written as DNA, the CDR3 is TGCAGCGTTCAGCGCGGGACTCTCGGCGAGCAGTACTTC.

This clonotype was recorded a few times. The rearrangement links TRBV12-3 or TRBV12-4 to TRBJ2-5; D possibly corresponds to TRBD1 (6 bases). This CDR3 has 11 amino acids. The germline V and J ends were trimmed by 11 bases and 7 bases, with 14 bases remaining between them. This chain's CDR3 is CASGAAATQYF. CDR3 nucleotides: TGTGCCTCAGGGGCCGCAGCGACCCAGTACTTC.

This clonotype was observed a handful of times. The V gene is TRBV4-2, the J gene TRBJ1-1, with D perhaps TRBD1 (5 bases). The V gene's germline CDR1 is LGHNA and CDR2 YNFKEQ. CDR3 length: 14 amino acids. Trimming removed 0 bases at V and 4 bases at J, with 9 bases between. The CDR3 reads CASSQEGAFTEAFF. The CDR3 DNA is TGTGCCAGCAGCCAAGAAGGGGCTTTCACTGAAGCTTTCTTT.

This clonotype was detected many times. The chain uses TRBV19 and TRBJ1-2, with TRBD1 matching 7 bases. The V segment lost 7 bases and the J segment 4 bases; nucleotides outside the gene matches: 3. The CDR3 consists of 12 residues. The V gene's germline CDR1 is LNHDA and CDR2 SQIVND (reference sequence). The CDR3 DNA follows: TGTGCCAGTACGGGACAGATCTATGGCTACACCTTC. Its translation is CASTGQIYGYTF.

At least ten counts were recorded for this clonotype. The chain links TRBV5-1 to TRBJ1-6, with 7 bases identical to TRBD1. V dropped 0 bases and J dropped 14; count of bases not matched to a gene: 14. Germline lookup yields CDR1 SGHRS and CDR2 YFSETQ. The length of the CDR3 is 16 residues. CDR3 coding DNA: TGCGCCAGCAGCTTGGATTCCGGGACAGTACCTTTGGCCCTCCACTTT. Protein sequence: CASSLDSGTVPLALHF.

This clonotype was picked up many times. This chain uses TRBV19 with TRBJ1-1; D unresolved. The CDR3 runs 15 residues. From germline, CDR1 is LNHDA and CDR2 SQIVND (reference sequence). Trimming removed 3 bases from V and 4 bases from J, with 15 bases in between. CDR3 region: CASSILWVATTEAFF. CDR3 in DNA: TGTGCCAGTAGTATTCTGTGGGTTGCGACCACTGAAGCTTTCTTT. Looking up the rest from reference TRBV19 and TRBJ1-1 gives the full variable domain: DGGITQSPKYLFRKEGQNVTLSCEQNLNHDAMYWYRQDPGQGLRLIYYSQIVNDFQKGDIAEGYSVSREKKESFPLTVTSAQKNPTAFYLCASSILWVATTEAFFGQGTRLTVV.